This T cell receptor (beta chain) appears in the sequencing data of a study of Tregs in tolerant kidney transplant recipients. The study, taken as a whole, reports: Findings come from small patient numbers and require larger validation.

Turning to this clone: The antigen is unknown.

Deletions cut 0 bases from V and 3 bases from J, with 15 bases between. Germline CDR1 is SGDLS and CDR2 is YYNGEE. The CDR3 is 17 residues long. Data came from immunoSEQ multiplex PCR; TCRdb stores just in-frame clones and leaves some out. The table shows about 77,000 clones, with 98% occurring only once. V is TRBV9 and J is TRBJ2-2; D gene uncertain. This TCR derives from a human donor who received a combined kidney and bone marrow transplant. The sample consisted of CD4+ T cells from blood, taken before the transplant. CDR3 region: CASSVVAPIQDTGELFF. CDR3 in DNA: TGTGCCAGCAGCGTAGTCGCACCGATTCAGGACACCGGGGAGCTGTTTTTT.